One sample yielded the 4 T cell receptor beta chains listed below, sequenced in a study of T-cell reconstitution after alpha-beta-depleted transplantation in children. Library preparation (for TCRbeta) was performed with unique molecular identifiers. TCRdb passed the PCR reads through MiXCR, listing each CDR3 protein once. The sample includes over 150,000 distinct CDR3 sequences, approximately 6.8% seen only once; the top ten take approximately 2.9%. The sequencing here drew on PBMCs from the stem cell graft donor, taken from the stem cell graft. The receptors stem from a human donor who donated a stem cell graft to a child with Wiskott-Aldrich syndrome.

A single count supports this clonotype. The chain carries TRBV6-1 and TRBJ1-1; no reliable D call. Trimming shortened V by 5 bases and J by 7 bases, and 17 bases separated the two germline ends. CDR3 size: 14 residues. Per the germline V gene, CDR1 is MNHNS and CDR2 is SASEGT. The chain's CDR3 is CASSLDVLGIEAFF. DNA of the CDR3: TGTGCCAGCAGTCTGGATGTCCTAGGAATTGAAGCTTTCTTT.

This clonotype was detected ten times or more. The V gene is TRBV12-3 or TRBV12-4, the J gene TRBJ2-1; D is unclear. Trimming stripped 1 base from V and 8 bases from J, with 9 bases between. This CDR3 is 13 amino acids long. The CDR3 is CASSLGFWDEQFF. CDR3 coding DNA: TGTGCCAGCAGTTTAGGGTTTTGGGATGAGCAGTTCTTC.

This clonotype was seen many times. J is TRBJ2-7 and V is TRBV28; D is possibly TRBD2 (6 bases). V was cut by 6 bases and J by 7 bases, with 10 bases left in between. There are 11 residues in the CDR3. CDR1 and CDR2 (germline): MDHEN, SYDVKM. The CDR3 DNA sequence: TGTGCCAGCAGGGGGACTCAAGAGCAGTACTTC. Its translation is CASRGTQEQYF.

This clonotype appeared many times. The chain recombines TRBV12-3 or TRBV12-4 with TRBJ1-2; unclear D gene. The CDR3 totals 13 residues. V shed 6 bases and J shed 2 bases, with 10 bases lying between them. Here the CDR3 reads CASSSNSNYGYTF. CDR3 in DNA: TGTGCCAGCAGCTCAAATTCAAACTATGGCTACACCTTC.